This is a list of T cell receptor beta chains from one sample in a study of T cell repertoires in cytomegalovirus infection. Their antigens are not known. TCRdb fed the reads into MiXCR, producing one record per CDR3 protein. The sample lists some 920,000 distinct CDR3 sequences, around 30% seen once, with about 14% in the top ten. Sequenced here: cultured CD8+ T cells from PBMCs, sampled from culture after CMV antigen stimulation. The source of these receptors is a human donor in good health (CMV status not recorded). Some clones in this sample may be carry-over from other donors' samples. Both conserved end residues are part of each CDR3. The order of the fields is V gene, D gene, clone size, J gene, CDR3 DNA, CDR3 protein. The D gene is left open where the match is weak. Clone size, where shown, is once, few, many, or a class for clones that have expanded.

v_call: TRBV24-1
d_call: TRBD2
clone_size: few
j_call: TRBJ2-3
cdr3_nt: TGTGCCACCAGTTCCCCGGGAGGGGCGCAGTATTTT
cdr3_aa: CATSSPGGAQYF

v_call: TRBV6-1
d_call: TRBD2
clone_size: .
j_call: TRBJ2-5
cdr3_nt: TGTGCCAGCAGTGAACGACTAGCGGGGCAAGAGACCCAGTACTTC
cdr3_aa: CASSERLAGQETQYF

v_call: TRBV27
d_call: TRBD2
clone_size: few
j_call: TRBJ2-1
cdr3_nt: TGTGCCAGCAGTCCCCTAGCGGGGGAAAGGAATGAGCAGTTCTTC
cdr3_aa: CASSPLAGERNEQFF

v_call: TRBV12-3/TRBV12-4
d_call: TRBD1
clone_size: few
j_call: TRBJ1-6
cdr3_nt: TGTGCCAGCAGCCGGGGACAGGGTAATTCACCCCTCCACTTT
cdr3_aa: CASSRGQGNSPLHF

v_call: TRBV6-5
d_call: TRBD1
clone_size: .
j_call: TRBJ1-2
cdr3_nt: TGTGCCAGCACCGCTTCCGGGACAGGGTGGTTGGGGGCCCATGGCTACACCTTC
cdr3_aa: CASTASGTGWLGAHGYTF

v_call: TRBV6-6
d_call: TRBD2
clone_size: .
j_call: TRBJ2-1
cdr3_nt: TGTGCCAGCAGGGAGGCTAGCGGGGGCCCCTTGGGCAATGAGCAGTTCTTC
cdr3_aa: CASREASGGPLGNEQFF

v_call: TRBV6-5
d_call: TRBD2
clone_size: few
j_call: TRBJ2-2
cdr3_nt: TGTGCCAGCAAACACGGGGGGACCGGGGAGCTGTTTTTT
cdr3_aa: CASKHGGTGELFF

v_call: TRBV10-3
d_call: TRBD1
clone_size: .
j_call: TRBJ1-4
cdr3_nt: TGTGCCATCAGTGACAGGGGGCGCGGTGAAAAACTGTTTTTT
cdr3_aa: CAISDRGRGEKLFF

v_call: TRBV19
d_call: .
clone_size: .
j_call: TRBJ1-5
cdr3_nt: TGTGCCAGTAGTGGGGGGGACGCTTCCCAGCCCCAGCATTTT
cdr3_aa: CASSGGDASQPQHF

v_call: TRBV27
d_call: .
clone_size: many
j_call: TRBJ1-2
cdr3_nt: TGTGCCAGCAGAGGGCGGGAAGCTAACTATGGCTACACCTTC
cdr3_aa: CASRGREANYGYTF

v_call: TRBV20-1
d_call: TRBD1
clone_size: .
j_call: TRBJ2-6
cdr3_nt: TGCAGTGCTGCACCACCTAGACAGGGGGCGGCCTCTGGGGCCAACGTCCTGACTTTT
cdr3_aa: CSAAPPRQGAASGANVLTF

v_call: TRBV19
d_call: .
clone_size: .
j_call: TRBJ2-7
cdr3_nt: TGTGCCAGTAGTCCCCCCACCGGCTCCTACGAGCAGTACTTC
cdr3_aa: CASSPPTGSYEQYF

v_call: TRBV2
d_call: TRBD1
clone_size: .
j_call: TRBJ1-2
cdr3_nt: TGTGCCAGCAGACGCCCCACAGGGGGCGAGGGGTATGGCTACACCTTC
cdr3_aa: CASRRPTGGEGYGYTF

v_call: TRBV7-9
d_call: .
clone_size: .
j_call: TRBJ1-4
cdr3_nt: TGTGCCTTGAAGGAGAATGGGGAAAAACTGTTTTTT
cdr3_aa: CALKENGEKLFF

v_call: TRBV7-8
d_call: .
clone_size: few
j_call: TRBJ1-2
cdr3_nt: TGTGCCAGCAGCATAAAGACGGGACGAATTTTCAACTATGGCTACACCTTC
cdr3_aa: CASSIKTGRIFNYGYTF

v_call: TRBV7-8
d_call: TRBD2
clone_size: many
j_call: TRBJ2-1
cdr3_nt: TGTGCCAGCAGCTTAGCCCGGACTAGAGGAAGGAATGAGCAGTTCTTC
cdr3_aa: CASSLARTRGRNEQFF

v_call: TRBV7-3
d_call: TRBD2
clone_size: many
j_call: TRBJ2-3
cdr3_nt: TGTGCCAGCAGCTTAAAAGGATTTGGCGGGGGTTTGACAGATACGCAGTATTTT
cdr3_aa: CASSLKGFGGGLTDTQYF

v_call: TRBV7-9
d_call: .
clone_size: .
j_call: TRBJ1-2
cdr3_nt: TGTGCCAGCAGCTCCCCCTACCCTCCAGAGAACTATGGCTACACCTTC
cdr3_aa: CASSSPYPPENYGYTF

v_call: TRBV6-2/TRBV6-3
d_call: .
clone_size: .
j_call: TRBJ2-3
cdr3_nt: TGTGCCAGCAGTTACTCGCGAGCGGGCACAGATACGCAGTATTTT
cdr3_aa: CASSYSRAGTDTQYF

v_call: TRBV6-1
d_call: .
clone_size: .
j_call: TRBJ1-2
cdr3_nt: TGTGCCAGCAGTGAAGGCAGGTTCACGGCCCCGGCCTATGGCTACACCTTC
cdr3_aa: CASSEGRFTAPAYGYTF

v_call: TRBV2
d_call: TRBD2
clone_size: .
j_call: TRBJ2-2
cdr3_nt: TGTGCCACCCTGACTATCCCGGGGGGCACCGGGGAGCTGTTTTTT
cdr3_aa: CATLTIPGGTGELFF

v_call: TRBV2
d_call: .
clone_size: .
j_call: TRBJ2-2
cdr3_nt: TGTGCCCTCCTCGCGGTGGGCACCGGGGAGCTGTTTTTT
cdr3_aa: CALLAVGTGELFF

v_call: TRBV29-1
d_call: TRBD1
clone_size: .
j_call: TRBJ2-2
cdr3_nt: TGCAGCGTGCCGGGACAGGGAAGCACCGGGGAGCTGTTTTTT
cdr3_aa: CSVPGQGSTGELFF

v_call: TRBV5-6
d_call: .
clone_size: few
j_call: TRBJ1-2
cdr3_nt: TGTGCCAGCCAGCTTCAGAGAACCAACTATGGCTACACCTTC
cdr3_aa: CASQLQRTNYGYTF

v_call: TRBV7-8
d_call: TRBD1
clone_size: .
j_call: TRBJ1-5
cdr3_nt: TGTGCCAGCTGCGACCGGGACAGGGTTGATCAGCCCCAGCATTTT
cdr3_aa: CASCDRDRVDQPQHF

v_call: TRBV27
d_call: .
clone_size: .
j_call: TRBJ2-7
cdr3_nt: TGTGCCAGCAGTTTTGGAGGGTCGTCTGGCGAGCAGTACTTC
cdr3_aa: CASSFGGSSGEQYF

v_call: TRBV7-9
d_call: .
clone_size: few
j_call: TRBJ2-5
cdr3_nt: TGTGCCAGCAGCTTATTACAGGACCAAGAGACCCAGTACTTC
cdr3_aa: CASSLLQDQETQYF

v_call: TRBV6-8
d_call: TRBD1
clone_size: .
j_call: TRBJ2-1
cdr3_nt: TGTGTCAGTGGGACAGACTCCTACAATGAGCAGTTCTTC
cdr3_aa: CVSGTDSYNEQFF

v_call: TRBV15
d_call: .
clone_size: .
j_call: TRBJ1-5
cdr3_nt: TGTGCCACCAGCAGACAATATCAGCCCCAGCATTTT
cdr3_aa: CATSRQYQPQHF

v_call: TRBV6-2/TRBV6-3
d_call: .
clone_size: .
j_call: TRBJ2-4
cdr3_nt: TGTGCCACACAGGAGCCCCCGGAAAACATTCAGTACTTC
cdr3_aa: CATQEPPENIQYF

v_call: TRBV7-2
d_call: .
clone_size: few
j_call: TRBJ1-1
cdr3_nt: TGTGCCAGCAGCTTAGGGTGGGGGCGGAACACTGAAGCTTTCTTT
cdr3_aa: CASSLGWGRNTEAFF

v_call: TRBV5-4
d_call: TRBD2
clone_size: .
j_call: TRBJ2-5
cdr3_nt: TGTGCCAGCAGCCAGGGGCTAGCGGGCGGTAGTGAGGAGACCCAGTACTTC
cdr3_aa: CASSQGLAGGSEETQYF

v_call: TRBV7-2
d_call: .
clone_size: many
j_call: TRBJ1-3
cdr3_nt: TGTGCCAGCAGCCTAGAGTGGTCTGGAAACACCATATATTTT
cdr3_aa: CASSLEWSGNTIYF

v_call: TRBV7-9
d_call: TRBD1
clone_size: .
j_call: TRBJ1-1
cdr3_nt: TGTGCCAGCAGCAAGGACAGGGACACTGAAGCTTTCTTT
cdr3_aa: CASSKDRDTEAFF

v_call: TRBV7-2
d_call: .
clone_size: many
j_call: TRBJ2-1
cdr3_nt: TGTGCCAGCAGCGGGGAGGATGAGCAGTTCTTC
cdr3_aa: CASSGEDEQFF

v_call: TRBV18
d_call: .
clone_size: .
j_call: TRBJ2-7
cdr3_nt: TGTGCCAGCTCACCACCGTCAGGGGCCTACGAGCAGTACTTC
cdr3_aa: CASSPPSGAYEQYF

v_call: TRBV18
d_call: TRBD2
clone_size: .
j_call: TRBJ2-1
cdr3_nt: TGTGCCAGCGCGCGGGGGGTGAATGAGCAGTTCTTC
cdr3_aa: CASARGVNEQFF

v_call: TRBV7-2
d_call: .
clone_size: many
j_call: TRBJ2-3
cdr3_nt: TGTGCCAGCAGCTTAGGTCCCATACCGGGGACAGATACGCAGTATTTT
cdr3_aa: CASSLGPIPGTDTQYF

v_call: TRBV19
d_call: .
clone_size: few
j_call: TRBJ1-5
cdr3_nt: TGTGCCAGTTGGGCAGGCAATCAGCCCCAGCATTTT
cdr3_aa: CASWAGNQPQHF

v_call: TRBV6-6
d_call: .
clone_size: .
j_call: TRBJ1-2
cdr3_nt: TGTGCCAGCATCCCTATCTTACCGGGACTTCCCTATGGCTACACCTTC
cdr3_aa: CASIPILPGLPYGYTF

v_call: TRBV20-1
d_call: TRBD2
clone_size: .
j_call: TRBJ2-3
cdr3_nt: TGCAGTGTCAGACTAGCGGGGAAGGAGGCAGATACGCAGTTTTTT
cdr3_aa: CSVRLAGKEADTQFF

v_call: TRBV6-2/TRBV6-3
d_call: .
clone_size: few
j_call: TRBJ2-3
cdr3_nt: TGTGCCAGCAGTTACTCCGCGGCTAGCGGCACAGATACGCAGTATTTT
cdr3_aa: CASSYSAASGTDTQYF

v_call: TRBV4-1
d_call: TRBD1
clone_size: .
j_call: TRBJ1-6
cdr3_nt: TGCGCCAGCAGCCAAACAATCCCAGGGGGCCGTAATTCACCCCTCCACTTT
cdr3_aa: CASSQTIPGGRNSPLHF

v_call: TRBV5-1
d_call: .
clone_size: few
j_call: TRBJ1-1
cdr3_nt: TGCGCCAGCAGCTTGGAGTGGGGGGCTGAAGCTTTCTTT
cdr3_aa: CASSLEWGAEAFF

v_call: TRBV7-2
d_call: TRBD1
clone_size: few
j_call: TRBJ2-1
cdr3_nt: TGTGCCTGCCTGACAGGGTTCCACAATGAGCAGTTCTTC
cdr3_aa: CACLTGFHNEQFF

v_call: TRBV6-8
d_call: TRBD1
clone_size: .
j_call: TRBJ2-1
cdr3_nt: TGTGCCAGCAGTTACGTGACAGGGGACCATGAGCAGTTCTTC
cdr3_aa: CASSYVTGDHEQFF

v_call: TRBV4-1
d_call: TRBD1
clone_size: .
j_call: TRBJ2-1
cdr3_nt: TGCGCCGGCAGCCAAGAGGGACAGAGATACCGAGCCTACAATGAGCAGTTCTTC
cdr3_aa: CAGSQEGQRYRAYNEQFF